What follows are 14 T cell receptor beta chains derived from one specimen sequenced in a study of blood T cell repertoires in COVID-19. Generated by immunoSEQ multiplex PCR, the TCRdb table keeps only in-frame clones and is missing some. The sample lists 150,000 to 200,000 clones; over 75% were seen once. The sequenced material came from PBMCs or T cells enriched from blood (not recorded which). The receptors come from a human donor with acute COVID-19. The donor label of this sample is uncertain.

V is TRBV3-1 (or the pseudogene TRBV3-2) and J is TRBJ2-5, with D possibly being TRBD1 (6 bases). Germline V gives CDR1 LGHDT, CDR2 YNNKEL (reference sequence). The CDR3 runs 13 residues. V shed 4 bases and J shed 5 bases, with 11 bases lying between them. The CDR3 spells CASSRNRGETQYF. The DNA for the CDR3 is TGTGCCAGCAGCCGTAATAGGGGGGAGACCCAGTACTTC.

The CDR3 loop reads CASSASGGSQETQYF. The DNA for the CDR3 is TGCGCCAGCAGTGCTAGCGGGGGAAGCCAAGAGACCCAGTACTTC. The genes are TRBV10-1 and TRBJ2-5; 10 nucleotides line up with TRBD2. CDR1 and CDR2 from the germline V gene are WNHNN and SYGVQD (reference sequence). This CDR3 spans 15 amino acids. V lost 4 bases and J lost 1; bases outside the gene matches: 3.

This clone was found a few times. CDR3 loop: CASSLTTGDQGGYTF. The CDR3 coding sequence is TGCGCCAGCAGCTTAACGACAGGGGATCAGGGTGGCTACACCTTC. The rearrangement links TRBV5-1 to TRBJ1-2; 8 bases match TRBD1. V was clipped by 2 bases and J by 7 bases; unmatched bases: 10. CDR3 length equals 15 residues. Germline CDR1 SGHRS, CDR2 YFSETQ.

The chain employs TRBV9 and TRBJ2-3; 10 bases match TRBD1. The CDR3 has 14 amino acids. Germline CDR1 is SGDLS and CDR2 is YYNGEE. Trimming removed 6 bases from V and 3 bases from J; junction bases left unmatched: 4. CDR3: CASNGQGGTDTQYF. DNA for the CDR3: TGTGCCAGCAACGGACAGGGGGGTACAGATACGCAGTATTTT.

In DNA form, the CDR3 reads TGTGCCAGCAGGCGCCTGGCGGGGGACCAATCCTACGAGCAGTACTTC. Translation: CASRRLAGDQSYEQYF. The gene calls are TRBV7-2 and TRBJ2-7, with 7 bases aligning to TRBD2. This CDR3 has 16 amino acids. With V trimmed by 6 bases and J by 1 base, 12 bases remained unmatched. Germline CDR1 is SGHTA and CDR2 is FQGNSA.

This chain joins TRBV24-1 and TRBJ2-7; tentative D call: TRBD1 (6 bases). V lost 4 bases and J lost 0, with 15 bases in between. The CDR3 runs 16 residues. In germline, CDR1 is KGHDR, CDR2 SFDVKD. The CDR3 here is CATSDLGDTASYEQYF. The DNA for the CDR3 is TGTGCCACCAGTGACTTGGGGGACACCGCCTCCTACGAGCAGTACTTC.

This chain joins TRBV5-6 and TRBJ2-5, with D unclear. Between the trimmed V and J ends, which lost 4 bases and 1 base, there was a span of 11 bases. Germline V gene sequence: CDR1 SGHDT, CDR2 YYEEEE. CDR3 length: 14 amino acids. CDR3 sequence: CASSPPAFQETQYF. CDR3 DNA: TGTGCCAGCAGCCCCCCAGCGTTCCAAGAGACCCAGTACTTC.

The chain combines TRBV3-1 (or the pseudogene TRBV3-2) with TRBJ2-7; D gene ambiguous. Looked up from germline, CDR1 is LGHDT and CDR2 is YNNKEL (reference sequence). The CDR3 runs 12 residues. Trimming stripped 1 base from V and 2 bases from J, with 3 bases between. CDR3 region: CASSQAAYEQYF. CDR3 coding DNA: TGTGCCAGCAGCCAAGCGGCCTACGAGCAGTACTTC.

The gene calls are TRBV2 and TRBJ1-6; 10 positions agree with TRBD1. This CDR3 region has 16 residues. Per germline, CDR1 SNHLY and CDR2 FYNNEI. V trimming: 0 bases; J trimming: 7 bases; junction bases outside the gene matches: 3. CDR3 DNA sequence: TGTGCCAGCAGTGAAGCGACAGGGGGCTGGAATTCACCCCTCCACTTT. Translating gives CASSEATGGWNSPLHF.

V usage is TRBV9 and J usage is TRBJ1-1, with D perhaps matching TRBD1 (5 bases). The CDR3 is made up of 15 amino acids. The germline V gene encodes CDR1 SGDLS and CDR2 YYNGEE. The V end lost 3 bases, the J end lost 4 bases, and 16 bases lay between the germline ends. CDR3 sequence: CASSAARGSGTEAFF. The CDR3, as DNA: TGTGCCAGCAGCGCCGCACGGGGGAGTGGCACTGAAGCTTTCTTT.

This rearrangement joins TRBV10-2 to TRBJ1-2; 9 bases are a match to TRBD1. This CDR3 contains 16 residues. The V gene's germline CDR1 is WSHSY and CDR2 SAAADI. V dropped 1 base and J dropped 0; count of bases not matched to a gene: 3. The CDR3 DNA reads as TGCGCCAGCAGTGAGTGGAGGACAGGGGCTAACTATGGCTACACCTTC. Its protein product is CASSEWRTGANYGYTF.

The CDR3 coding sequence is TGTGCCAGCAGCCAAGATAAAAGTAACCTAGCCCCCTACGGCTACACCTTC. Protein product: CASSQDKSNLAPYGYTF. The V call is TRBV3-1 (or the pseudogene TRBV3-2), the J call TRBJ1-2, with D unclear. V lost 0 bases, J lost 8 bases, and 22 bases lay in between. This CDR3 is 17 amino acids long. CDR1 is LGHDT, CDR2 YNNKEL, per germline (reference sequence).

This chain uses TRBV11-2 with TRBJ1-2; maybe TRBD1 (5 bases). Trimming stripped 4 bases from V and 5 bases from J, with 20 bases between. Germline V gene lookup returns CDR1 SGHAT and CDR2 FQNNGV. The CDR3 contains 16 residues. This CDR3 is CASSSYSDQGRYGYTF. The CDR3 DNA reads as TGTGCCAGCAGCTCTTACTCGGATCAGGGCCGTTATGGCTACACCTTC.

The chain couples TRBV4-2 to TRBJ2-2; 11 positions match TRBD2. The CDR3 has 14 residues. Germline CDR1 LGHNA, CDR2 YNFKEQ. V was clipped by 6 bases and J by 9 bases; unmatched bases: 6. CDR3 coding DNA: TGTGCCAGCAGAATAGCGGGGGGGCCCCGGGAGCTGTTTTTT. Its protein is CASRIAGGPRELFF.